This TCR beta chain was captured in a study of blood T cell repertoires in COVID-19. Study-level background: Sites in the United States, Italy and Spain provided acute and convalescent COVID-19 samples. T cells, B-cell-depleted T cells, or PBMCs provided the cDNA or gDNA that served as material.

Method: immunoSEQ multiplex PCR; TCRdb's copy keeps in-frame clones and lacks some. The sample consists of under 250,000 clones, 80% to 90% of them appearing once. In germline, CDR1 is SNHLY, CDR2 FYNNEI. The ends were cut back, 3 bases at V and 0 bases at J, with 15 bases in the middle. CDR3 length equals 16 residues. This chain joins TRBV2 and TRBJ2-7, with TRBD1 as a possible D gene (5 bases). Input material: peripheral blood. The TCR sequence derives from a man in his forties or fifties with active or convalescent COVID-19. CDR3 coding DNA: TGTGCCAGCAGTGAGGCCACAGGCTTCAGCTCCTACGAGCAGTACTTC. The encoded protein is CASSEATGFSSYEQYF.